Each of the 15 T cell receptor beta chains below was sequenced from the same sample in a study of cytomegalovirus exposure and HLA in healthy donors. Primers for the PCR totalled 60 Vbeta and 13 Jbeta. Produced via immunoSEQ multiplex PCR; TCRdb's table is partial and in-frame only. Here the sample spans tens of thousands of clones, 70% to 85% being singletons. Sequenced: PBMCs. All receptors come from a man aged 50-60 years in good health and CMV-seronegative.

This chain links TRBV6-1 with TRBJ1-5, with unresolved D. The V end lost 7 bases, the J end lost 2 bases, and 12 bases lay between the germline ends. This CDR3 spans 14 amino acids. Looked up from germline, CDR1 is MNHNS and CDR2 is SASEGT. The CDR3 bases are TGTGCCAGCAACTCAATGAGGGGCAATCAGCCCCAGCATTTT. Amino acid sequence: CASNSMRGNQPQHF.

This chain connects TRBV14 to TRBJ2-7, with D tentatively TRBD1 (7 bases). Trimming removed 1 base from V and 6 bases from J, with 19 bases in between. Germline lookup yields CDR1 SGHDN and CDR2 FVKESK. The CDR3 length is 16 residues. CDR3 DNA sequence: TGTGCCAGCAGCCAAGTAAGGGCAGGGGGGTATGTCGAGCAGTACTTC. It codes for CASSQVRAGGYVEQYF.

This chain connects TRBV2 to TRBJ2-7; 7 bases fit TRBD2. Germline trimming cut 6 bases from V and 7 bases from J; bases unmatched to any gene: 12. This CDR3 has 14 amino acids. CDR1 SNHLY and CDR2 FYNNEI come from the germline V gene. CDR3 region: CASRERDLTGEQYF. The CDR3 DNA reads TGTGCCAGCAGAGAGCGGGACCTCACGGGGGAGCAGTACTTC. Filled out from reference TRBV2 and TRBJ2-7, the complete variable domain reads EPEVTQTPSHQVTQMGQEVILRCVPISNHLYFYWYRQILGQKVEFLVSFYNNEISEKSEIFDDQFSVERPDGSNFTLKIRSTKLEDSAMYFCASRERDLTGEQYFGPGTRLTVT.

This chain links TRBV5-6 with TRBJ1-2; 7 nucleotides line up with TRBD1. Germline-derived CDR1 and CDR2 are SGHDT and YYEEEE. Unmatched junction bases numbered 11, after V lost 4 bases and J lost 8 bases. The CDR3 sequence is 14 residues long. DNA of the CDR3: TGTGCCAGCAGCATAGAAGACAGGGTATTAGGCTACACCTTC. Amino acid sequence: CASSIEDRVLGYTF.

The J gene is TRBJ2-1, the V gene TRBV6-4; TRBD1 agrees at 10 bases. V lost 5 bases, J lost 8 bases, and 6 bases stayed unmatched. Germline loops: CDR1 MRHNA, CDR2 SNTAGT. CDR3 length equals 14 residues. The CDR3 reads CASSPGQGSDEQFF. Here the CDR3 DNA reads TGTGCCAGCAGTCCGGGACAGGGGTCGGATGAGCAGTTCTTC.

The chain links TRBV5-1 to TRBJ1-6; tentatively, D is TRBD1 (6 bases). CDR3 length: 16 amino acids. The V and J ends lost 4 bases and 9 bases respectively, with 20 bases between them. Germline CDR1 and CDR2: SGHRS and YFSETQ. The CDR3 sequence is CASSMVRWGQSSPLHF. The DNA of the CDR3 is TGCGCCAGCAGCATGGTTAGGTGGGGACAAAGTTCACCCCTCCACTTT. The full variable domain, in which reference TRBV5-1 and TRBJ1-6 provide the parts outside the CDR3, is KAGVTQTPRYLIKTRGQQVTLSCSPISGHRSVSWYQQTPGQGLQFLFEYFSETQRNKGNFPGRFSGRQFSNSRSEMNVSTLELGDSALYLCASSMVRWGQSSPLHFGNGTRLTVT.

The chain joins TRBV11-2 to TRBJ2-5; 8 nucleotides align to TRBD1. In germline, CDR1 is SGHAT, CDR2 FQNNGV. There are 16 residues in the CDR3. Trimming took 2 bases from V and 5 from J; bases not matched to a gene: 10. The CDR3 region has the DNA TGTGCCAGCAGCTTAATAGTCACAGGGGGTAAGGAGACCCAGTACTTC. This gives the protein CASSLIVTGGKETQYF.

The V and J genes are TRBV28 and TRBJ1-5, with a possible D match to TRBD1 (6 bases). The CDR3 spans 16 residues. V was shortened by 2 bases and J by 2 bases, with 13 bases between the two germline ends. Germline loops: CDR1 MDHEN, CDR2 SYDVKM. The CDR3 sequence: CASSLATGLGNQPQHF. CDR3 coding DNA: TGTGCCAGCAGTTTAGCGACAGGTTTGGGCAATCAGCCCCAGCATTTT.

This chain links TRBV6-1 with TRBJ1-5; D may be TRBD1 (5 bases). The CDR3 covers 15 residues. Trimming took 5 bases from V and 0 from J, leaving 11 bases between them. Germline V gives CDR1 MNHNS, CDR2 SASEGT. The CDR3 region is CASSRQGDSNQPQHF. The DNA of the CDR3 is TGTGCCAGCAGTCGCCAGGGTGATAGCAATCAGCCCCAGCATTTT.

This chain uses TRBV7-9 with TRBJ1-1; D is unclear. The CDR3 has 11 amino acids. The V end lost 5 bases, the J end lost 6 bases, and 7 bases lay between the germline ends. The V gene's germline CDR1 is SEHNR and CDR2 FQNEAQ (reference sequence). CDR3 coding DNA: TGTGCCAGCAGCCCCCTATCTGAAGCTTTCTTT. It codes for CASSPLSEAFF.

The chain joins TRBV5-5 to TRBJ2-1; weak D call: TRBD1 (6 bases). The CDR3 sequence is 15 residues long. Germline V gives CDR1 SGHKS, CDR2 YYEKEE (reference sequence). V dropped 1 base and J dropped 5 bases, with 13 bases sitting between them. This CDR3 reads CASSLIPGQNNEQFF. CDR3 in DNA: TGTGCCAGCAGCTTGATACCCGGACAGAACAATGAGCAGTTCTTC.

The chain carries TRBV5-1 and TRBJ2-7; D is ambiguous. The CDR3 is 13 residues long. Germline V gives CDR1 SGHRS, CDR2 YFSETQ. The V gene lost 4 bases and the J gene lost 0 bases, with 8 bases spanning the gap. The CDR3 coding sequence is TGCGCCAGCAGCCCCAGTTACTCCTACGAGCAGTACTTC. Translating gives CASSPSYSYEQYF.

As DNA, the CDR3 is TGTGCCAGCAGTCAGAACACCGGGGAGCTGTTTTTT. Amino acid sequence: CASSQNTGELFF. The chain couples TRBV27 to TRBJ2-2; D unclear. The CDR3 is 12 residues long. Germline assignment: CDR1 MNHEY and CDR2 SMNVEV (reference sequence). The ends were cut back, 5 bases at V and 1 base at J, with 2 bases in the middle.

The genes are TRBV7-2 and TRBJ1-2, with D maybe TRBD1 (6 bases). The ends were cut back, 3 bases at V and 4 bases at J, with 15 bases in the middle. The CDR3 covers 15 residues. The germline gives CDR1 SGHTA, CDR2 FQGNSA. CDR3 amino acids: CASSFGQNYLYGYTF. CDR3 DNA: TGTGCCAGCAGCTTCGGACAGAACTACCTCTATGGCTACACCTTC.

The J gene is TRBJ1-1, the V gene TRBV5-4, with D possibly matching TRBD1 (5 bases). Trimming stripped 4 bases from V and 0 bases from J, with 13 bases between. The germline V gene has CDR1 SGHNT and CDR2 YYREEE (reference sequence). This CDR3 has 15 amino acids. The chain's CDR3 is CASSDVTELNTEAFF. CDR3 DNA sequence: TGTGCCAGCAGCGATGTGACAGAACTGAACACTGAAGCTTTCTTT.